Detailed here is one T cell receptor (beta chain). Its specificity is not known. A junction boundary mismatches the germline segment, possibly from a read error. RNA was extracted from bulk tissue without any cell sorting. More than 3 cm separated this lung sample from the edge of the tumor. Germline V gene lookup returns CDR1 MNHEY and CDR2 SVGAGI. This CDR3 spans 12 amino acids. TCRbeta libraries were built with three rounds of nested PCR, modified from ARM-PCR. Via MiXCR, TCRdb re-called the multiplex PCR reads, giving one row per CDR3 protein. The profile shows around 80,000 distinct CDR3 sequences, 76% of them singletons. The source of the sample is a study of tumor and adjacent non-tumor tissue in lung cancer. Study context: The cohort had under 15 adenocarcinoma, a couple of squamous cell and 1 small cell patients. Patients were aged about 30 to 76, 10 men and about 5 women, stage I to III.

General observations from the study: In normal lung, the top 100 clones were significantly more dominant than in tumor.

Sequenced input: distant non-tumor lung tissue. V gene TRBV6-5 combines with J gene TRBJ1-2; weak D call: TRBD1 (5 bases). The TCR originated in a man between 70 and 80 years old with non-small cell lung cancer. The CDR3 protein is CDSWGGGYGYTF. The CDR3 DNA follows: TGTGACAGCTGGGGGGGTGGCTATGGATACACCTTC.